This T cell receptor (beta chain) emerged from a study of vaccination effects on CD4 cells after COVID-19. Whole-study context: Expansion of antigen-specific CD4+ T cells with viral peptide pools was carried out by the ViraFEST assay before sequencing.

A remark on this clone: Its antigen is not known.

General observations from the study: Long after vaccination, the clones induced by infection and by vaccine shrank markedly in size.

The method was immunoSEQ multiplex PCR; TCRdb's version includes in-frame clones alone and lacks a portion of them. The sample lists some 69,000 clones; around 67% were seen once. Following a roughly ten-day culture, CD4+ T cells were purified. Two-dose vaccination with either BNT162b2 or mRNA-1273 was given to the participants. This clonotype was obtained from a human donor who received a COVID-19 vaccine. Source: CD4+ T cells from PBMCs cultured without peptide, taken after COVID-19 vaccination.

CDR3 amino acids: CASSVGQSRETQYF. The CDR3 DNA is TGTGCCAGCAGCGTAGGACAATCCCGCGAGACCCAGTACTTC. The gene calls are TRBV9 and TRBJ2-5; no reliable D call. Germline CDR1 is SGDLS and CDR2 is YYNGEE. Trimming removed 0 bases from V and 5 bases from J, with 11 bases in between. The length of the CDR3 is 14 residues.